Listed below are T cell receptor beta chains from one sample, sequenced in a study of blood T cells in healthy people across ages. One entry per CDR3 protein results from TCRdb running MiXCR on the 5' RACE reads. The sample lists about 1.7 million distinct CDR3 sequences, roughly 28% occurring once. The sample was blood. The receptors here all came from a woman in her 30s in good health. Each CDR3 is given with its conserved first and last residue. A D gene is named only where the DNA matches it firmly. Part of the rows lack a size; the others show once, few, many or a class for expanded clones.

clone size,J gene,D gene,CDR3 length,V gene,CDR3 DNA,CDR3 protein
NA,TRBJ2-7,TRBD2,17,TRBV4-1,TGCGCCAGCAGCCAAGGGGTGCCGGGGGGGAATAGCTACGAGCAGTACTTC,CASSQGVPGGNSYEQYF
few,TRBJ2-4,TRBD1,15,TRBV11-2,TGTGCCAGCAGCTTAGGCACAGGGGGAGCAAACATTCAGTACTTC,CASSLGTGGANIQYF
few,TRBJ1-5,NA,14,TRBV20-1,TGCAGTGCTAGATCCTCGGGGGTAGTTCAGCCCCAGCATTTT,CSARSSGVVQPQHF
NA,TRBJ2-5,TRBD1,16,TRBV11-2,TGTGCCAGCAGCCTCGCCGGGACAGGGGGCGCAGGTTATCAGTACTTC,CASSLAGTGGAGYQYF
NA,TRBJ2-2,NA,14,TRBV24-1,TGTGCCACCAGTGACGCTCTAGGCACCGGGGAGCTGTTTTTT,CATSDALGTGELFF
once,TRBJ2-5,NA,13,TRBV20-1,TGCAGTGCTCCCATGGGCAACCAAGAGACCCAGTACTTC,CSAPMGNQETQYF
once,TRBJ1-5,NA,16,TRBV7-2,TGTGCCAGCAGCTTCACGGGGCAGTATAGCAATCAGCCCCAGCATTTT,CASSFTGQYSNQPQHF
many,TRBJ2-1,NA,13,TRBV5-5,TGTGCCAGCAGCTTGGGCGGGTTGGATGAGCAGTTCTTC,CASSLGGLDEQFF
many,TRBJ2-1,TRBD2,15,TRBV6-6,TGTGCCAGCAGTTCCTGGACTAGCGGGTACAATGAGCAGTTCTTC,CASSSWTSGYNEQFF
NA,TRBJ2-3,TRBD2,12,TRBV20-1,TGCAGCGCGAGACTAGCGAAAGATACGCAGTATTTT,CSARLAKDTQYF
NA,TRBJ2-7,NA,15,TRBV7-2,TGTGCCAGCAGTCGGGCGGCATCAGGGACCTACGAGCAGTACTTC,CASSRAASGTYEQYF
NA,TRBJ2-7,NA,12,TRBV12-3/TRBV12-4,TGTGCCAGCAGTCTTCACATCTACGAGCAGTACTTC,CASSLHIYEQYF
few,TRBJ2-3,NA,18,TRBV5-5,TGTGCCAGCAGCTATTACAAGGGGCAGGTGCCTAGCACAGATACGCAGTATTTT,CASSYYKGQVPSTDTQYF
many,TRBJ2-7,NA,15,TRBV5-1,TGCGCCAGCAGCTTGGCCGTGGAAGGGCTTTACGAGCAGTACTTC,CASSLAVEGLYEQYF
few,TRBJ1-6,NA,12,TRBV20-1,TGCAGTGCTAGGCGGGTGGGGTCACCCCTCCACTTT,CSARRVGSPLHF
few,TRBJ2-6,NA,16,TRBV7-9,TGTGCCAGCAGCCGCCGGGACGTCGCTGGGGCCAACGTCCTGACTTTC,CASSRRDVAGANVLTF
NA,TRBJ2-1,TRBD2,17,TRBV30,TGTGCCTGGAGGCCCGCGGGGGGGCCTTCCCCCTACAATGAGCAGTTCTTC,CAWRPAGGPSPYNEQFF
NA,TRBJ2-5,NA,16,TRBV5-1,TGCGCCAGCAGCTTGACCCCCGGGTTGACCACAGAGACCCAGTACTTC,CASSLTPGLTTETQYF
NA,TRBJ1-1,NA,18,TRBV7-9,TGTGCCAGCAGCCGGCGAGGGTCAGGGCCCGACTTGAACACTGAAGCTTTCTTT,CASSRRGSGPDLNTEAFF
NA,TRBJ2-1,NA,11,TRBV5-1,TGCGCCAGCATGCGAGACAATGAGCAGTTCTTC,CASMRDNEQFF
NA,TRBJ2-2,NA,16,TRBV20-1,TGCAGTGCTAGGGTCCTGGGGCGGGATTACACCGGGGAGCTGTTTTTT,CSARVLGRDYTGELFF
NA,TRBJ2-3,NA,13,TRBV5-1,TGCGCCAGCAGCACGGACCGGGCAGATACGCAGTATTTT,CASSTDRADTQYF
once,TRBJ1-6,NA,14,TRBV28,TGTGCCAGCAGCCCAGGCGGCGGGTTATCACCCCTCCACTTT,CASSPGGGLSPLHF
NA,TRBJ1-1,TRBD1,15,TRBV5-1,TGCGCCGGCAGCGTCACAGACAGGGGGCAAGCTGAAGCTTTCTTT,CAGSVTDRGQAEAFF
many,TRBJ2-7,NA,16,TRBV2,TGTGCCAGCAGGAAGACGGGGCAGGGGGAGGTCTACGAGCAGTACTTC,CASRKTGQGEVYEQYF
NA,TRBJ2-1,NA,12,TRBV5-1,TGCGCCAGCAGCTTGGAATTCGATGAGCAGTTCTTC,CASSLEFDEQFF